This entry features one TCR beta chain sequence. The data stem from a study of blood T cell repertoires in COVID-19. Study background: Acute and convalescent COVID-19 samples came from the United States, Italy and Spain.

CDR3 length: 17 residues. V dropped 8 bases and J dropped 0; count of bases not matched to a gene: 9. Germline values: CDR1 SQVTM, CDR2 ANQGSEA. Per the original data handling: Counts of nucleated cells, estimated from reference gene primer amplification, were obtained. The data were produced by immunoSEQ multiplex PCR, yet TCRdb's version contains in-frame clones alone and is incomplete. The DNA gave D and trimming, while V, J and clone size come from that table. The sample lists around 230,000 clones, approximately 80% occurring once. Material: PBMCs or T cells enriched from blood (not recorded which). The clonotype comes from a man aged 35 to 55 who had recovered from COVID-19. The V call is TRBV29-1, the J call TRBJ2-4, with 14 bases identical to TRBD2. CDR3 nucleotide sequence: TGCAGCCCGGGGGGGACTAGCGGGAGTTCAGCCAAAAACATTCAGTACTTC. Protein sequence: CSPGGTSGSSAKNIQYF.